This is a list of T cell receptor beta chains from one sample in a study of shared clonotypes between healthy human individuals. Repertoires were generated with immunoSEQ multiplex PCR, while TCRdb's copy carries only in-frame clones and drops some. Here the sample spans some 580,000 clones, around 97% being singletons. Sequencing was performed on naive CD4+ T cells sorted from blood. These receptors came from a woman in her 30s in good health. CDR3s include the opening cysteine and the closing phenylalanine or tryptophan. The order of the fields is CDR3 DNA, CDR3 protein, clone size, J gene, D gene, V gene. The D gene is left open where the match is weak. Some rows mark clone size as missing; the rest say once, few, many or name a class of expanded clone.

DNA: TGTGCCAGCAGCCTCGGGACAGGGGTAGCCTACGAGCAGTACTTC
CDR3: CASSLGTGVAYEQYF
size: -
J: TRBJ2-7
D: TRBD1
V: TRBV14

DNA: TGTGCCAGCAGCTTAGTTGGAGGCCTGGGAGAGAATGAGCAGTTCTTC
CDR3: CASSLVGGLGENEQFF
size: -
J: TRBJ2-1
D: -
V: TRBV7-8

DNA: TGTGCCACCAGCAAAGGGGGTGGGGGTACCGAGCCCCAGCATTTT
CDR3: CATSKGGGGTEPQHF
size: once
J: TRBJ1-5
D: -
V: TRBV15

DNA: TGCGCCAGCAGCTTGCTCGCAGCAGACTATGGCTACACCTTC
CDR3: CASSLLAADYGYTF
size: -
J: TRBJ1-2
D: -
V: TRBV5-1

DNA: TGTGCCAGCAGTGGGACAGGGGGCCAGAATGAGCAGTTCTTC
CDR3: CASSGTGGQNEQFF
size: -
J: TRBJ2-1
D: TRBD1
V: TRBV6-6

DNA: TGCAGCACCCGACACCACCTCCAAAGCACAGATACGCAGTATTTT
CDR3: CSTRHHLQSTDTQYF
size: -
J: TRBJ2-3
D: -
V: TRBV29-1

DNA: TGTGCCAGCAGTTACAAAGGTTTTACTGGAAACACCATATATTTT
CDR3: CASSYKGFTGNTIYF
size: -
J: TRBJ1-3
D: -
V: TRBV6-6

DNA: TGTGCCAGCAGCTTAAGGCCGACAGGGTCGAGTTACAATGAGCAGTTCTTC
CDR3: CASSLRPTGSSYNEQFF
size: -
J: TRBJ2-1
D: TRBD1
V: TRBV27

DNA: TGCGCCAGCAGCTTGGCCACGGGAGTGGTAGATACGCAGTATTTT
CDR3: CASSLATGVVDTQYF
size: -
J: TRBJ2-3
D: -
V: TRBV5-1

DNA: TGTGCCAGCAGTGCGACAGCTTCACCCCTCCACTTT
CDR3: CASSATASPLHF
size: -
J: TRBJ1-6
D: -
V: TRBV2

DNA: TGTGCCAGCAGTCCTCCGGGACGGCTTTTTGGCTACACCTTC
CDR3: CASSPPGRLFGYTF
size: -
J: TRBJ1-2
D: -
V: TRBV11-2

DNA: TGTGCCAGCTCATCAACTAGCGGGAGTTACGCAGATACGCAGTATTTT
CDR3: CASSSTSGSYADTQYF
size: -
J: TRBJ2-3
D: TRBD2
V: TRBV18

DNA: TGTGCCAGCAGTTCGGACAGGGGGCGGGATCCCTTAGGGAATCAGCCCCAGCATTTT
CDR3: CASSSDRGRDPLGNQPQHF
size: -
J: TRBJ1-5
D: TRBD1
V: TRBV28

DNA: TGTGCCAGCAGCTCGTTGTCGAGGGGGGAGCTGTTTTTT
CDR3: CASSSLSRGELFF
size: -
J: TRBJ2-2
D: -
V: TRBV11-2

DNA: TGTGCCATCAGAGAAAACCCGAACACTGAAGCTTTCTTT
CDR3: CAIRENPNTEAFF
size: -
J: TRBJ1-1
D: -
V: TRBV10-3

DNA: TGTGCCAGCAGCGAATCGGGGCCTGGAAACACCATATATTTT
CDR3: CASSESGPGNTIYF
size: -
J: TRBJ1-3
D: -
V: TRBV7-9

DNA: TGTGCCAGCAGCGATACAGATACGCAGTATTTT
CDR3: CASSDTDTQYF
size: -
J: TRBJ2-3
D: -
V: TRBV5-4

DNA: TGTGCCATCAGTGCATTACTAGAAGAGACCCAGTACTTC
CDR3: CAISALLEETQYF
size: -
J: TRBJ2-5
D: -
V: TRBV10-3

DNA: TGTGCCAGCAGGGCCTGGGCGGGCACTGAAGCTTTCTTT
CDR3: CASRAWAGTEAFF
size: -
J: TRBJ1-1
D: -
V: TRBV6-6

DNA: TGTGCCAGTAAAGCCAGCTATAATGAAAAACTGTTTTTT
CDR3: CASKASYNEKLFF
size: -
J: TRBJ1-4
D: -
V: TRBV19

DNA: TGTGCCAGCAGTTTCCTCTACGGGAGTGCTACTGGCGAGCAGTTCTTC
CDR3: CASSFLYGSATGEQFF
size: -
J: TRBJ2-1
D: -
V: TRBV6-5

DNA: TGTGCCAGCAGCGTAAACAGCCGTTCGGTCGAGCAGTACTTC
CDR3: CASSVNSRSVEQYF
size: -
J: TRBJ2-7
D: -
V: TRBV9

DNA: TGTGCCAGCTCACTCGGGGACAATGAGCAGTTCTTC
CDR3: CASSLGDNEQFF
size: -
J: TRBJ2-1
D: -
V: TRBV18

DNA: TGCGCCAGCAGCACCCGAAGGGGGGGACCAGCTAACTATGGCTACACCTTC
CDR3: CASSTRRGGPANYGYTF
size: -
J: TRBJ1-2
D: -
V: TRBV4-1

DNA: TGTGCCAGCAGTGCCAGGACTAGCGGGAGGGCCCAGACCTTC
CDR3: CASSARTSGRAQTF
size: -
J: TRBJ2-7
D: TRBD2
V: TRBV28

DNA: TGTGCCAGCAGTTACCCAGGAGGGCTGGGGTACGAGCAGTACTTC
CDR3: CASSYPGGLGYEQYF
size: -
J: TRBJ2-7
D: -
V: TRBV28

DNA: TGCGCCAGCAGCCAAGGGAGCAGGGGGCGGATAAAGAGCGGGAGAAACCACGAGCAGTACTTC
CDR3: CASSQGSRGRIKSGRNHEQYF
size: -
J: TRBJ2-7
D: -
V: TRBV4-1

DNA: TGTGCCAGCAGCTTACCCTTTGGGACCGAGAACACTGAAGCTTTCTTT
CDR3: CASSLPFGTENTEAFF
size: -
J: TRBJ1-1
D: -
V: TRBV7-9

DNA: TGTGCCATCAGTGACGGGCGGGGATTTAGCACAGATACGCAGTATTTT
CDR3: CAISDGRGFSTDTQYF
size: -
J: TRBJ2-3
D: -
V: TRBV10-3

DNA: TGTGCCAGCGGGTCCGGGACTCCAGATACGCAGTATTTT
CDR3: CASGSGTPDTQYF
size: -
J: TRBJ2-3
D: -
V: TRBV28

DNA: TGTGCCAGCAGCTTAATACAGGGCTCCTACAATGAGCAGTTCTTC
CDR3: CASSLIQGSYNEQFF
size: -
J: TRBJ2-1
D: -
V: TRBV7-3

DNA: TGTGCCAGCTCCCCGGGACAAAGGAACTATGGCTACACCTTC
CDR3: CASSPGQRNYGYTF
size: -
J: TRBJ1-2
D: -
V: TRBV19

DNA: TGTGCCAGTAGTGTGACTAGCGGGAGTCAGTTCTTC
CDR3: CASSVTSGSQFF
size: -
J: TRBJ2-1
D: TRBD2
V: TRBV19

DNA: TGCGCCAGCAGCTTTTACGGCTACGAGCAGTACTTC
CDR3: CASSFYGYEQYF
size: -
J: TRBJ2-7
D: -
V: TRBV5-1

DNA: TGTGCCAGCAGCGTAGAGGTTGAGGCCCTCACAGATACGCAGTATTTT
CDR3: CASSVEVEALTDTQYF
size: -
J: TRBJ2-3
D: -
V: TRBV9

DNA: TGTGCCAGCACTAGGATTGGCGGCAATGAGCAGTTCTTC
CDR3: CASTRIGGNEQFF
size: few
J: TRBJ2-1
D: -
V: TRBV6-6

DNA: TGTGCCAGCAGCCTGAGGTGGGGGCTAGAGGAGACCCAGTACTTC
CDR3: CASSLRWGLEETQYF
size: -
J: TRBJ2-5
D: -
V: TRBV9

DNA: TGTGCCAGCAGCGAGGGACAGTACAATGAGCAGTTCTTC
CDR3: CASSEGQYNEQFF
size: once
J: TRBJ2-1
D: TRBD1
V: TRBV2

DNA: TGTGCCAGCAGCCAATGGGCTAGCGGGAGTCACGAGCAGTACTTC
CDR3: CASSQWASGSHEQYF
size: -
J: TRBJ2-7
D: TRBD2
V: TRBV5-4

DNA: TGTGCCACCAGCAGAGATCTAGTAGGGGCCAACGTCCTGACTTTC
CDR3: CATSRDLVGANVLTF
size: -
J: TRBJ2-6
D: -
V: TRBV15

DNA: TGTGCCAGCAGTCCCCTACTGCGGGATACGCAGTATTTT
CDR3: CASSPLLRDTQYF
size: -
J: TRBJ2-3
D: -
V: TRBV6-1

DNA: TGCGCCAGCAGCATAGGACTAGCGGGAGTGGGAGAGCAGTACTTC
CDR3: CASSIGLAGVGEQYF
size: -
J: TRBJ2-7
D: TRBD2
V: TRBV5-1

DNA: TGTGCCAGCAGCGCCGGGAGCCTAACCTACAATGAGCAGTTCTTC
CDR3: CASSAGSLTYNEQFF
size: -
J: TRBJ2-1
D: -
V: TRBV7-9

DNA: TGTGCCAGCAGGTATATTCAAGACTCGAACACTGAAGCTTTCTTT
CDR3: CASRYIQDSNTEAFF
size: -
J: TRBJ1-1
D: -
V: TRBV2

DNA: TGTGCCAGCAGTACTCAGGGACAGCCCCAGCATTTT
CDR3: CASSTQGQPQHF
size: -
J: TRBJ1-5
D: -
V: TRBV28

DNA: TGTGCCAGCAGTGAAGGATGGGATGAGACCCAGTACTTC
CDR3: CASSEGWDETQYF
size: -
J: TRBJ2-5
D: -
V: TRBV6-1

DNA: TGTGCCAGCAGCCCCCTTGGCGGCAACACTGAAGCTTTCTTT
CDR3: CASSPLGGNTEAFF
size: -
J: TRBJ1-1
D: -
V: TRBV9

DNA: TGTGCCAGCAGCTTGTATCTAGCGGGAGGCTTCGAGCAGTACTTC
CDR3: CASSLYLAGGFEQYF
size: -
J: TRBJ2-7
D: TRBD2
V: TRBV5-5

DNA: TGTGCCAGCAGAGAGCCGGGACAGGGGAACGAGCAGTACTTC
CDR3: CASREPGQGNEQYF
size: -
J: TRBJ2-7
D: TRBD1
V: TRBV7-9

DNA: TGTGCCAGCTCGTCTAGCACAGATACGCAGTATTTT
CDR3: CASSSSTDTQYF
size: -
J: TRBJ2-3
D: -
V: TRBV18

DNA: TGTGCCAGTAGTACTTATGGACAGGCGCCCCATCAGCCCCAGCATTTT
CDR3: CASSTYGQAPHQPQHF
size: -
J: TRBJ1-5
D: TRBD1
V: TRBV19

DNA: TGTGCCAGCAGCCCATGGGGGGGCCAACGTAGGTTCTATGGCTACACCTTC
CDR3: CASSPWGGQRRFYGYTF
size: -
J: TRBJ1-2
D: -
V: TRBV14

DNA: TGTGCCAGCAGTTTATTAGACGAGCAGTACTTC
CDR3: CASSLLDEQYF
size: -
J: TRBJ2-7
D: -
V: TRBV28

DNA: TGTGCCAGCAGTGAGGTAACCTACGAGCAGTACTTC
CDR3: CASSEVTYEQYF
size: -
J: TRBJ2-7
D: -
V: TRBV6-1

DNA: TGTGCCACCCAAGACGGAGGAGGATGGGCCAGCAACTACGAGCAGTACTTC
CDR3: CATQDGGGWASNYEQYF
size: -
J: TRBJ2-7
D: -
V: TRBV19